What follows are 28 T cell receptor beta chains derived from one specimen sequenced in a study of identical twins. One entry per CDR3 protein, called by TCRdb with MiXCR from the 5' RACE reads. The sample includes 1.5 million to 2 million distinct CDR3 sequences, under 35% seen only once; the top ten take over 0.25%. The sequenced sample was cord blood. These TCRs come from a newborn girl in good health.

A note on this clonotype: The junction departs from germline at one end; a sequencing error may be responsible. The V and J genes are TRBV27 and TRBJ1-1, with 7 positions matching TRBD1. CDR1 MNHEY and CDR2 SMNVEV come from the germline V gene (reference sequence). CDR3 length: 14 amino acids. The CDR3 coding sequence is TGTGCCAGCAGATCACAGGGGTCGGGCACTGGAGCTTTCTTT. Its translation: CASRSQGSGTGAFF.

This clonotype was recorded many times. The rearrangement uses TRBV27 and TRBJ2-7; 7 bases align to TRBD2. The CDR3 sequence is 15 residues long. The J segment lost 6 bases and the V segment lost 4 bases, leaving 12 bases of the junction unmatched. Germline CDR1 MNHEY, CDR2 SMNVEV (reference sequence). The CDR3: CASSSGLVVAGEQYF. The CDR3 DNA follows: TGTGCCAGCAGTTCAGGACTAGTCGTCGCTGGCGAGCAGTACTTC.

CDR3 region: CSATRTGLNYGYTF. CDR3 coding DNA: TGCAGTGCCACGCGGACAGGGTTGAACTATGGCTACACCTTC. The chain combines TRBV20-1 with TRBJ1-2; TRBD1 aligns across 8 bases. V lost 6 bases to trimming and J lost 2 bases; unmatched junction nucleotides: 8. Germline V gene sequence: CDR1 DFQATT, CDR2 SNEGSKA (reference sequence). This CDR3 spans 14 amino acids.

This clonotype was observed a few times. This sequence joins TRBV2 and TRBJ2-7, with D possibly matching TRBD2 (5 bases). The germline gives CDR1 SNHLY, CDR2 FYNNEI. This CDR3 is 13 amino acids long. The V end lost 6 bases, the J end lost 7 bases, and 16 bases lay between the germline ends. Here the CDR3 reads CASRRALLPEQYF. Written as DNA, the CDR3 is TGTGCCAGCAGGAGGGCCTTACTCCCTGAGCAGTACTTC.

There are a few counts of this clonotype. The CDR3 spells CSARSTSSGSWRDTQYF. The CDR3 nucleotides read TGCAGTGCTAGAAGTACCTCTAGCGGGAGCTGGAGGGATACGCAGTATTTT. V and J are TRBV20-1 and TRBJ2-3; TRBD2 matches 10 bases. The V gene's germline CDR1 is DFQATT and CDR2 SNEGSKA (reference sequence). Trimming at V came to 2 bases and at J to 6 bases, leaving 14 bases not matched to a gene. The CDR3 covers 17 residues.

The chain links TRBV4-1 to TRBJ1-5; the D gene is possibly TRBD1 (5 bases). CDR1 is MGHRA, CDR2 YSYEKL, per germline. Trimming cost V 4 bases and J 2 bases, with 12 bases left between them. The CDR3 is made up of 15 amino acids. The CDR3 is CASSPGRSGNQPQHF. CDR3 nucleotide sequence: TGCGCCAGCAGCCCAGGGAGATCGGGCAATCAGCCCCAGCATTTT.

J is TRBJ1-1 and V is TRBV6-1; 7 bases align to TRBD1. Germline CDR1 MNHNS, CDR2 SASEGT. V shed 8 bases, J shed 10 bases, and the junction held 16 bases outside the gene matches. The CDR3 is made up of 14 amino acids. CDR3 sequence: CASSGRQGRDGAFF. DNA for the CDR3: TGTGCCAGCTCGGGTCGACAGGGCAGAGATGGAGCTTTCTTT.

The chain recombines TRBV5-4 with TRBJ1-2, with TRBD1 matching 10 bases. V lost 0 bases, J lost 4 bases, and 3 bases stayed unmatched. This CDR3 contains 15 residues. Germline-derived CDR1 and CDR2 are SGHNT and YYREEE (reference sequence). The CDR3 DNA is TGTGCCAGCAGCTTGGGGACAGGGGGTACCTATGGCTACACCTTC. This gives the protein CASSLGTGGTYGYTF. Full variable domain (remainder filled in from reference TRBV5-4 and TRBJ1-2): ETGVTQSPTHLIKTRGQQVTLRCSSQSGHNTVSWYQQALGQGPQFIFQYYREEENGRGNFPPRFSGLQFPNYSSELNVNALELDDSALYLCASSLGTGGTYGYTFGSGTRLTVV.

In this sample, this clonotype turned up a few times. The CDR3 protein is CASSLSWSGSTYEQYF. As DNA, the CDR3 is TGTGCCAGCAGTTTAAGTTGGAGCGGGAGTACCTACGAGCAGTACTTC. J is TRBJ2-7 and V is TRBV28; TRBD2 agrees at 8 bases. V shed 2 bases and J 2 bases; nucleotides not matched to a gene: 8. This CDR3 contains 16 residues. Germline values: CDR1 MDHEN, CDR2 SYDVKM. Supplemented by reference TRBV28 and TRBJ2-7, the full variable domain reads DVKVTQSSRYLVKRTGEKVFLECVQDMDHENMFWYRQDPGLGLRLIYFSYDVKMKEKGDIPEGYSVSREKKERFSLILESASTNQTSMYLCASSLSWSGSTYEQYFGPGTRLTVT.

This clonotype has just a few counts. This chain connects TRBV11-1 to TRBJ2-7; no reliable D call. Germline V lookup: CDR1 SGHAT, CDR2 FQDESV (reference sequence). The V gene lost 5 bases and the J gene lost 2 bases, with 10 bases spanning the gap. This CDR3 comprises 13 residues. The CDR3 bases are TGTGCCAGCAGCCGCCGACGGACCTACGAGCAGTACTTC. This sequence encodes CASSRRRTYEQYF.

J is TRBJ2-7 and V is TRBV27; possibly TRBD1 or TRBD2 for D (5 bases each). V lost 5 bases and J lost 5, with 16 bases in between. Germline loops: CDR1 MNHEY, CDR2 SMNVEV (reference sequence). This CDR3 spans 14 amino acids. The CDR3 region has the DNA TGTGCCAGCAGTCTAGGGACCGCCGGTGACGAGCAGTACTTC. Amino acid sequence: CASSLGTAGDEQYF.

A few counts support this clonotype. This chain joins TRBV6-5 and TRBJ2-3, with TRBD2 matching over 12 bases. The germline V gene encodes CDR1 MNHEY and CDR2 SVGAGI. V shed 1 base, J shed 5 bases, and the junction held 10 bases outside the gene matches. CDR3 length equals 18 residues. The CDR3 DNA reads TGTGCCAGCAGTTACTGGACTAGCGGGGTGGGGAGTGGAGATACGCAGTATTTT. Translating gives CASSYWTSGVGSGDTQYF.

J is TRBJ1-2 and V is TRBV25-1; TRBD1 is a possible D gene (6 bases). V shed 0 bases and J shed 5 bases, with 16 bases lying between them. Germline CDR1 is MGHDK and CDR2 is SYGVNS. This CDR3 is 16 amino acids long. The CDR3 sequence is CASSEYHNRVGYGYTF. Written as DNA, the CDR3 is TGTGCCAGCAGTGAATACCACAACAGGGTCGGGTATGGCTACACCTTC.

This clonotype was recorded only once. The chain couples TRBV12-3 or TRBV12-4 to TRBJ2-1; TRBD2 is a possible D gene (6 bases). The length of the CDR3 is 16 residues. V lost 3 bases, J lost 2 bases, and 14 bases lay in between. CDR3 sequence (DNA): TGTGCCAGCAGTTTTGGGGGGTCGCCCCCCTACAATGAGCAGTTCTTC. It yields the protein CASSFGGSPPYNEQFF.

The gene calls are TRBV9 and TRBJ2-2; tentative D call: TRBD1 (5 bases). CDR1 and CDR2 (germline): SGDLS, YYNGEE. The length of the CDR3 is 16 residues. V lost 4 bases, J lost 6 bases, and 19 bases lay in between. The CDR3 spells CASSPYSGSSPGELFF. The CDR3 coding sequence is TGTGCCAGCAGCCCGTACTCAGGGTCGTCGCCCGGGGAGCTGTTTTTT.

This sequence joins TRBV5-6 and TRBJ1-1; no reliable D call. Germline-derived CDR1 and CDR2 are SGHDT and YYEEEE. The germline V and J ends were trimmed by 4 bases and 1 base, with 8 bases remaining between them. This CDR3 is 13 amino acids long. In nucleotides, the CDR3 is TGTGCCAGCAGCGATCTACAGAACACTGAAGCTTTCTTT. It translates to CASSDLQNTEAFF.

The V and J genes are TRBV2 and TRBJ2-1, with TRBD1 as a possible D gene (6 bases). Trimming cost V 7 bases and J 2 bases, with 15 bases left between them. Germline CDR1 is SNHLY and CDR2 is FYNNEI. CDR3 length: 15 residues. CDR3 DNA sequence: TGTGCCAGCACAGGGGTCGGCTTCGCCTACAATGAGCAGTTCTTC. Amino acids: CASTGVGFAYNEQFF.

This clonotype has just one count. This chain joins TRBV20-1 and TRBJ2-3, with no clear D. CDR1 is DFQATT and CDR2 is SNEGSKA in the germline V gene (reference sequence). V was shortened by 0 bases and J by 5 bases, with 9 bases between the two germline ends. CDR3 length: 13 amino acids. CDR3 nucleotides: TGCAGTGCTAGAGATTCCCCTAGAGATACGCAGTATTTT. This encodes CSARDSPRDTQYF.

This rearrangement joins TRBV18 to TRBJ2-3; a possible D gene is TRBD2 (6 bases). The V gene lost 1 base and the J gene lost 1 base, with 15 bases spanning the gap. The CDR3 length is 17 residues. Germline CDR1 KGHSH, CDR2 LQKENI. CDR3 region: CASSPRLGRYGTDTQYF. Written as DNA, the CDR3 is TGTGCCAGCTCACCACGGCTTGGGAGGTACGGCACAGATACGCAGTATTTT.

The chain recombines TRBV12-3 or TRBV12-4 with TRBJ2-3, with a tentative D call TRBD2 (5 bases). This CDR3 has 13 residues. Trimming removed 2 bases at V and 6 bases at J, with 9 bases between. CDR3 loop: CASSLTGWDTQYF. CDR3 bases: TGTGCCAGCAGTTTAACGGGATGGGATACGCAGTATTTT.

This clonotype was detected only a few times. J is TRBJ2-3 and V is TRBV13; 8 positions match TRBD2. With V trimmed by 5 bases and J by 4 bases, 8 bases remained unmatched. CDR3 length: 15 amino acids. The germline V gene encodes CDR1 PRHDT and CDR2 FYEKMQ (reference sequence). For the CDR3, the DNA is TGTGCCAGCAGCGGGAGCGGGGGTGTTTCAGATACGCAGTATTTT. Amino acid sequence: CASSGSGGVSDTQYF.

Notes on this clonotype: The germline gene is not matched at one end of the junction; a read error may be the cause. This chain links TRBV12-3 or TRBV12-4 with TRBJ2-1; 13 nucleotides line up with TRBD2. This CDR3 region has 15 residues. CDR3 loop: CASSLELAGGYEEYF. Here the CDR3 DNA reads TGTGCCAGCAGTTTAGAACTAGCGGGAGGGTATGAGGAATACTTC.

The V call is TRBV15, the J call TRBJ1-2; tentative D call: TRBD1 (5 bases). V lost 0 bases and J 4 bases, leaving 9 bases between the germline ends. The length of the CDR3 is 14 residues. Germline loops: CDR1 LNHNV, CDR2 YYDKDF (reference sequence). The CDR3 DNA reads TGTGCCACCAGCAGAGATCTTGGGGGCTATGGCTACACCTTC. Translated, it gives CATSRDLGGYGYTF.

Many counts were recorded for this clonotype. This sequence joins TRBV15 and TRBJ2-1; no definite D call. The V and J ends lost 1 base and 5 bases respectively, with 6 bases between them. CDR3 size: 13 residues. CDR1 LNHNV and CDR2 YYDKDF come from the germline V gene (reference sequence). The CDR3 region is CATSRVTNNEQFF. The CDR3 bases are TGTGCCACCAGCAGAGTCACCAACAATGAGCAGTTCTTC. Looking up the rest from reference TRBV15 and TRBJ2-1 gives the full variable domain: DAMVIQNPRYQVTQFGKPVTLSCSQTLNHNVMYWYQQKSSQAPKLLFHYYDKDFNNEADTPDNFQSRRPNTSFCFLDIRSPGLGDTAMYLCATSRVTNNEQFFGPGTRLTVL.

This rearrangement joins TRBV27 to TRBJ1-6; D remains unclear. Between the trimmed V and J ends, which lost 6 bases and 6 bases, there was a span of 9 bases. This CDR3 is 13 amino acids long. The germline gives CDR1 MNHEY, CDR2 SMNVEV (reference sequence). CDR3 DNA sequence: TGTGCCAGCAGCCTGACCCTTAATTCACCCCTCCACTTT. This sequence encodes CASSLTLNSPLHF.

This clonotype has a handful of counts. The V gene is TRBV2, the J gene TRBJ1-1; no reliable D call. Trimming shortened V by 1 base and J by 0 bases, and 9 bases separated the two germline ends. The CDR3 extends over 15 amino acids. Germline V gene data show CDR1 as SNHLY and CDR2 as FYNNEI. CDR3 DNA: TGTGCCAGCAGTGAAGGTTGGGCTCTGAACACTGAAGCTTTCTTT. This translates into CASSEGWALNTEAFF.

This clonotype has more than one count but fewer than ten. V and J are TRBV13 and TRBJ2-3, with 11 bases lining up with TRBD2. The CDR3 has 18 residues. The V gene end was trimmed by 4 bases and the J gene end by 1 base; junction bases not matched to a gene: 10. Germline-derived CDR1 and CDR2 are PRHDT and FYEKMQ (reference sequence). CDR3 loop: CASSSLDLAGGRTDTQYF. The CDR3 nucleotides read TGTGCCAGCAGCTCCCTGGATCTAGCGGGGGGACGCACAGATACGCAGTATTTT. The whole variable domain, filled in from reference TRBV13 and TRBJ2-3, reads AAGVIQSPRHLIKEKRETATLKCYPIPRHDTVYWYQQGPGQDPQFLISFYEKMQSDKGSIPDRFSAQQFSDYHSELNMSSLELGDSALYFCASSSLDLAGGRTDTQYFGPGTRLTVL.

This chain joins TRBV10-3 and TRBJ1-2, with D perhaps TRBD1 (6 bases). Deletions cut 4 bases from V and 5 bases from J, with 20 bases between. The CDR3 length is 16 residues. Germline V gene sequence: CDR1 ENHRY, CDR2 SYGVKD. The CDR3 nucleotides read TGTGCCATCAGTGCTCTCTTCACAGGGTTGGGGTATGGCTACACCTTC. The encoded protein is CAISALFTGLGYGYTF.